This entry lists 2 T cell receptor beta chains sequenced from one sample in a study of cytomegalovirus exposure and HLA in healthy donors. The PCR made use of 60 Vbeta and 13 Jbeta primers. Produced via immunoSEQ multiplex PCR; TCRdb's table is partial and in-frame only. Reported are 45,000 to 55,000 clones; the ten largest clones contain approximately 11%. Sequenced sample: PBMCs. These receptors came from a woman between 50 and 59 years old in good health and CMV-seropositive.

This chain joins TRBV5-1 and TRBJ1-1, with D perhaps matching TRBD1 (5 bases). Germline V lookup: CDR1 SGHRS, CDR2 YFSETQ. This CDR3 has 15 residues. Trimming cost V 3 bases and J 2 bases, with 14 bases left between them. In DNA form, the CDR3 reads TGCGCCAGCAGCTGGGGGGGGGACCGCAACACTGAAGCTTTCTTT. Its protein is CASSWGGDRNTEAFF.

The chain recombines TRBV30 with TRBJ1-5, with D uncertain. This CDR3 spans 15 amino acids. The ends were cut back, 5 bases at V and 1 base at J, with 15 bases in the middle. Germline V gene data show CDR1 as GTSNPN and CDR2 as SVGIG (reference sequence). CDR3 sequence (DNA): TGTGCCTGGTCCGGGAATCATAACAGCAATCAGCCCCAGCATTTT. Residues: CAWSGNHNSNQPQHF.